This entry lists 10 T cell receptor beta chains sequenced from one sample in a study of beta chain features in type 1 diabetes. The study, taken as a whole, reports: Across all four CD4+ subsets, people with type 1 diabetes showed modestly shorter TCRB CDR3s.

These TCRs' antigens remain unknown. The study reverse transcribed the entire isolated RNA, so it sequenced expressed TCRB transcripts. The data were produced by immunoSEQ multiplex PCR, yet TCRdb's version contains in-frame clones alone and is incomplete. The sample gives hundreds of thousands of clones, around 15% of which show up once; around 0.04% is in the top ten. Sequencing was carried out using naive CD4+ T cells from blood. The origin of the receptors is a man younger than 35 with type 1 diabetes.

The sample holds a few counts of this clone. The V call is TRBV12-5, the J call TRBJ1-1; 7 bases are a match to TRBD1. The CDR3 consists of 16 residues. The germline V gene encodes CDR1 LGHNT and CDR2 FRNRAP. Germline trimming cut 3 bases from V and 1 base from J; bases unmatched to any gene: 8. CDR3: CASGFLPGTANTEAFF. CDR3 nucleotide sequence: TGTGCTAGTGGTTTTCTGCCCGGGACAGCGAACACTGAAGCTTTCTTT.

V is TRBV27 and J is TRBJ2-7, with D possibly matching TRBD1 (6 bases). Germline V gene data show CDR1 as MNHEY and CDR2 as SMNVEV (reference sequence). Trimming cost V 5 bases and J 5 bases, with 13 bases left between them. CDR3 length: 13 residues. The CDR3, as DNA: TGTGCCAGCAGTCCCCTAGGGGGAAACGAGCAGTACTTC. Its translation is CASSPLGGNEQYF.

This chain connects TRBV5-1 to TRBJ2-1; D is possibly TRBD2 (5 bases). V was pared by 0 bases and J by 6 bases, with 19 bases between. This CDR3 has 17 amino acids. CDR1 is SGHRS, CDR2 YFSETQ, per germline. In nucleotides, the CDR3 is TGCGCCAGCAGCTTGGAAGGAGGAGGTCCAAGAAGCAATGAGCAGTTCTTC. Its protein product is CASSLEGGGPRSNEQFF.

A few counts support this clone. J is TRBJ1-1 and V is TRBV7-9; no clear D gene. The CDR3 sequence is 13 residues long. V lost 1 base, J lost 9 bases, and 12 bases lay in between. Germline V gene lookup returns CDR1 SEHNR and CDR2 FQNEAQ (reference sequence). CDR3 sequence: CASSLEYGSQAFF. For the CDR3, the DNA is TGTGCCAGCAGCTTAGAATACGGCAGCCAAGCTTTCTTT.

This clone was observed a few times. The CDR3 loop reads CASRGTASSGNTIYF. The CDR3 bases are TGTGCCAGCAGGGGAACTGCGAGCTCTGGAAACACCATATATTTT. This chain connects TRBV27 to TRBJ1-3; the D is unclear. V dropped 6 bases and J dropped 0 bases, with 12 bases sitting between them. The CDR3 spans 15 residues. CDR1 and CDR2 from the germline V gene are MNHEY and SMNVEV (reference sequence).

This clone appeared a few times. The chain joins TRBV30 to TRBJ2-1, with D hard to call. V was trimmed by 4 bases and J by 8 bases, leaving 12 bases between them. This CDR3 has 12 residues. Germline lookup yields CDR1 GTSNPN and CDR2 SVGIG (reference sequence). The CDR3 sequence is CAWKAYTDEQFF. The CDR3 DNA sequence: TGTGCCTGGAAAGCTTATACGGATGAGCAGTTCTTC.

This clone was seen a handful of times. The chain joins TRBV9 to TRBJ2-2, with D unclear. The ends were cut back, 0 bases at V and 7 bases at J, with 10 bases in the middle. CDR3 length: 14 residues. Germline V gives CDR1 SGDLS, CDR2 YYNGEE. CDR3 nucleotides: TGTGCCAGCAGCGTAGCGCAGCCTGGCGGGGAGCTGTTTTTT. Its translation is CASSVAQPGGELFF.

This clone turned up a few times. V is TRBV14 and J is TRBJ2-1; TRBD2 might be the D (5 bases). Trimming cost V 0 bases and J 12 bases, with 12 bases left between them. Germline V gives CDR1 SGHDN, CDR2 FVKESK. This CDR3 is 13 amino acids long. Written as DNA, the CDR3 is TGTGCCAGCAGCCAAGATTTAGGTACTAGGCAGTTCTTC. Its translation is CASSQDLGTRQFF.

With regard to this clone: In the same sample, other DNA sequences code for this CDR3. This chain links TRBV29-1 with TRBJ1-1; the D gene is possibly TRBD1 (5 bases). The V gene's germline CDR1 is SQVTM and CDR2 ANQGSEA. The CDR3 has 10 residues. The V and J ends lost 7 bases and 6 bases respectively, with 9 bases between them. This CDR3 reads CSAGTSEAFF. The DNA for the CDR3 is TGCAGCGCCGGGACGTCTGAAGCTTTCTTT.

This clone has a handful of counts. The chain has TRBV5-1 and TRBJ2-1; 11 bases line up with TRBD2. The CDR3 has 16 residues. V trimming: 3 bases; J trimming: 7 bases; junction bases outside the gene matches: 9. The V gene's germline CDR1 is SGHRS and CDR2 YFSETQ. CDR3: CASSSKIGTSGNEQFF. In DNA, the CDR3 is TGCGCCAGCAGCTCTAAAATTGGGACTAGCGGTAATGAGCAGTTCTTC. The whole variable domain, filled in from reference TRBV5-1 and TRBJ2-1, reads KAGVTQTPRYLIKTRGQQVTLSCSPISGHRSVSWYQQTPGQGLQFLFEYFSETQRNKGNFPGRFSGRQFSNSRSEMNVSTLELGDSALYLCASSSKIGTSGNEQFFGPGTRLTVL.